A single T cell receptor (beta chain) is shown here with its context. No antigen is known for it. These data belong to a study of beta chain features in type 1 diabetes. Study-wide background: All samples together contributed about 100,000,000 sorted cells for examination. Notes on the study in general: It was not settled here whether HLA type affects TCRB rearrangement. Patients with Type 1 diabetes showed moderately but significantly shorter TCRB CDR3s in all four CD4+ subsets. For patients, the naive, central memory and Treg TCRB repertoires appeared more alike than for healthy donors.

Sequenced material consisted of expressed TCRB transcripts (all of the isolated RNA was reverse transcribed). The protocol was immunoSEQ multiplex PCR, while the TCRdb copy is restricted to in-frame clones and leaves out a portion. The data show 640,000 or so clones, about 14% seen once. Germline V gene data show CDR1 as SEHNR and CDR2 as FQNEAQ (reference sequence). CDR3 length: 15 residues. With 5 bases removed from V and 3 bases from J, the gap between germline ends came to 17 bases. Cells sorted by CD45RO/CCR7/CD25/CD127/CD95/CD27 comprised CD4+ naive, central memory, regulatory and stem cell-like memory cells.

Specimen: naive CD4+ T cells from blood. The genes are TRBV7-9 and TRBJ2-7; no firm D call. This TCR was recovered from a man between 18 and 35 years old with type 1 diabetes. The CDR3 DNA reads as TGTGCCAGCAGCCGCGACTCGACACCAGTCTACGAGCAGTACTTC. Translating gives CASSRDSTPVYEQYF.